This TCR beta chain was profiled in a study of human CD4 T cells and Enterobacteriaceae (dated by TCRdb to about 2020). Regarding the research as a whole: Stimulating bacteria were E. coli, K. pneumoniae, E. aerogenes, S. flexneri, S. sonnei, S. typhimurium and S. aureus, heat-inactivated after culture.

The research as a whole found: Clonotypes shared across Enterobacteriaceae cultures accounted for roughly 26-50% of unique rearrangements but roughly 60-93% of templates, whereas sharing with control bacteria was rare. Enterobacteriaceae-reactive repertoires were polyclonal but contained fewer clonotypes than S. aureus- or M. tuberculosis-reactive repertoires, and they co-clustered together.

Survey-level sequencing was performed on CFSE-low antigen-reactive cultures, with a detection sensitivity of one cell in 40,000. The QIAamp DNA Micro Kit was used to extract genomic DNA from cell pellets, and spectrophotometry was used to check the DNA quantity and purity. The immunoSEQ multiplex PCR assay was used to amplify TCR Vbeta CDR3 regions. Amplicons were sequenced on the Illumina HiSeq platform. The retrieved sequences were 87 nucleotides in length and included the CDR3 region. For the original study's pipeline: A unique productive TCR Vbeta nucleotide sequence was defined as a clonotype and was quantified by productive template frequency from ImmunoSEQ Analyzer V3.0. Expanded clonotypes were defined using a threshold set at the top 5th percentile of each repertoire ranked by frequency. Repertoire overlap was computed as Chao-Jaccard with the R package fossil and visualized by nonmetric multidimensional scaling with the R package MASS. TCRdb took this table from immuneACCESS and kept in-frame rearrangements with V and J called. Such tables lack part of the clones; where checked against another copy, unresolved V genes explain under half of the gap, and the rest is unexplained. The V and J calls and clone size were taken over from that table, and D and trimming were inferred from the DNA. This sample holds around 1,100 clones; around 31% were observed only once. Together, the top ten hold approximately 33% of the sample.

V is shortened by 6 bases, J by 4 bases, and the region joining them spans 15 bases. The CDR3 goes from the cysteine to the phenylalanine over 14 residues. Just CDR3 DNA is preserved here, 42 bases in frame from base 1. CDR1 and CDR2 (PRHDT, FYEKMQ) derive from the germline V gene (reference sequence). After roughly 6-7 days, proliferating activated T cells were FACS-sorted as CFSE-low CD25+ ICOS+ cells. Sorted memory CD4+ T cells were CFSE-labeled and cultured at a 2:1 ratio with irradiated autologous monocytes pulsed with antigen. Memory CD4+ T cells, defined as all CD4+ cells except CD45RA+CCR7+CD95- naive cells, were FACS-sorted on a FACSAria III to over 95% purity. Healthy donor blood was obtained from blood donation centers in Switzerland. Positive selection with CD4 and CD14 magnetic microbeads was used to enrich total CD4+ T cells and monocytes. CD8+, CD14+, CD16+, CD56+, CD19+ and CD25-bright cells were excluded prior to sorting. Bacteria were heat-inactivated for 2 to 3 hours at 60 degrees C and added at more than 1.5 particles per monocyte, and M. tuberculosis lysate was used at approximately 3 ug/ml. Sequencing of TCR Vbeta genes was performed on CFSE-low memory CD4+ T cells that proliferated following primary stimulation with Enterobacteriaceae or control bacteria. Analysis of each bacteria-reactive repertoire was performed in two to four different donors across two independent experiments. Isolation of peripheral blood mononuclear cells from donor blood was performed with Ficoll-Paque Plus.

Comments on this clone: The record has no base qualities; no much larger clone is one base away.

Material for sequencing was bacteria-reactive CD4+ T cells grown in culture. The cell subset or site label on this specimen signifies: CFSE-low proliferating memory CD4 T cells sorted after in vitro stimulation with a heat-inactivated bacterium or M. tuberculosis lysate. The rearrangement combines TRBV13 with TRBJ1-1; TRBD1 is perhaps the D gene, given 5 matching bases. The clonotype comes from a human donor in good health. CDR3 reads: CASRGGRGPTEAFF. The DNA sequence is as follows: TGTGCCAGCAGAGGAGGACGGGGACCCACTGAAGCTTTCTTT.